The rows below give T cell receptor beta chains drawn from one sample of a study of tumor-infiltrating lymphocytes in primary liver carcinoma. A single record per CDR3 protein comes from TCRdb applying MiXCR to the multiplex PCR reads. The sample shows approximately 76,000 distinct CDR3 sequences, 71% of them seen only once. Sample: liver tumor tissue from sampling region 4. These receptors came from a woman in her sixties with primary liver carcinoma and hepatitis B virus infection. CDR3s leave out the opening cysteine and the closing phenylalanine or tryptophan. Each record gives: J gene, D gene, clone size, V gene, CDR3 protein. The D gene is left open where the match is weak. Some rows mark clone size as missing; the rest say once, few, many or name a class of expanded clone.

>TRBJ1-1|-|-|TRBV4-1
ASSQSPGVGTEAF
>TRBJ2-7|-|few|TRBV18
ASSLGRSLEQY
>TRBJ2-7|-|-|TRBV6-2/TRBV6-3
ASGYSEGAVAEQY
>TRBJ2-1|-|many|TRBV7-8
ASSPERYNEQF
>TRBJ2-1|TRBD2|-|TRBV11-2
AISPGLAGDYNEQF
>TRBJ1-1|-|-|TRBV11-2
AASLGLNTEAF
>TRBJ2-5|-|many|TRBV5-1
ASSSGGTQY
>TRBJ2-7|-|-|TRBV28
ASSPIYEQY
>TRBJ1-4|-|many|TRBV28
ASSDETDNEKLF
>TRBJ2-1|TRBD1|-|TRBV12-3/TRBV12-4
SSLAQDRGQF
>TRBJ1-1|-|once|TRBV5-4
ASSLRQGKAEAF
>TRBJ1-1|-|-|TRBV6-1
ASSIRRAGGTEAF
>TRBJ1-6|TRBD1|-|TRBV20-1
SVPTGPNSPFH
>TRBJ2-2|-|few|TRBV6-1
ASRRDRNTGKLF
>TRBJ1-2|-|-|TRBV11-2
VSSLTKQGGGGYT
>TRBJ2-3|TRBD2|-|TRBV12-5
ASSPGLAGGSDTQY
>TRBJ2-1|-|many|TRBV5-5
ASSSLLRSGYMYEQF
>TRBJ2-1|-|many|TRBV7-3
ASRTKLPRGANNEQF
>TRBJ1-6|TRBD1|-|TRBV12-5
ANGSKQGSSYNSPLH
>TRBJ2-3|-|-|TRBV12-3/TRBV12-4
ASSPSQDTRH